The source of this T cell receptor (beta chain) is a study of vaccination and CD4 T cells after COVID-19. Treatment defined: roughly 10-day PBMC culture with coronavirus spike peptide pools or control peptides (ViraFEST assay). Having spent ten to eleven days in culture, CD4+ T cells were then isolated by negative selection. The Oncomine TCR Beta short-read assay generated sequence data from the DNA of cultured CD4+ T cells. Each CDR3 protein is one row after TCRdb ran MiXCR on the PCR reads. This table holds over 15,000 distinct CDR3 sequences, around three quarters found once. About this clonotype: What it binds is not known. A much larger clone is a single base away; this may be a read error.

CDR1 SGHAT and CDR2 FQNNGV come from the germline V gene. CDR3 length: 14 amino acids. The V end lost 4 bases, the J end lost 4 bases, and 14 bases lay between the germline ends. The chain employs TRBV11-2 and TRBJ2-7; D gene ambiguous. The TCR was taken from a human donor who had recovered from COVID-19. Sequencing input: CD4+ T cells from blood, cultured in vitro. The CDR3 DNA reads TGTGCCAGCAGCTCCGGCCGTCCGGCGTACGAGCAGTACTTC. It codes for CASSSGRPAYEQYF.